The 3 T cell receptor beta chains reported below all come from one sample, sequenced in a study of T cells in narcolepsy. Sequencing was performed with immunoSEQ multiplex PCR; in TCRdb, only in-frame clones are kept and a portion is missing. The data contain 25,000 to 30,000 clones, around three quarters of them singletons. Sequencing used CD45RA- memory CD4+ T cells from PBMCs. Source of these receptors: a human donor with narcolepsy.

The rearrangement links TRBV5-1 to TRBJ2-5; weak D call: TRBD1 (6 bases). V shed 4 bases and J shed 1 base, with 11 bases lying between them. Germline CDR1 SGHRS, CDR2 YFSETQ. The CDR3 spans 14 residues. The CDR3 loop is CASSQQGFQETQYF. CDR3 nucleotide sequence: TGCGCCAGCAGCCAACAGGGATTCCAAGAGACCCAGTACTTC.

This chain uses TRBV5-1 with TRBJ2-1; TRBD1 agrees at 7 bases. V shed 0 bases, J shed 0 bases, and the junction held 9 bases outside the gene matches. Per germline, CDR1 SGHRS and CDR2 YFSETQ. This CDR3 contains 18 residues. CDR3 amino acids: CASSLGALTGDSYNEQFF. Written as DNA, the CDR3 is TGCGCCAGCAGCTTGGGCGCCTTAACAGGGGACTCCTACAATGAGCAGTTCTTC.

The chain carries TRBV10-3 and TRBJ1-2; the match to TRBD1 covers 7 bases. V gave up 6 bases and J gave up 4 bases; unmatched junction bases: 8. The CDR3 consists of 14 residues. The germline gives CDR1 ENHRY, CDR2 SYGVKD. The CDR3: CAIRRQGGRYGYTF. In DNA form, the CDR3 reads TGTGCCATCAGGAGGCAGGGGGGACGCTATGGCTACACCTTC.